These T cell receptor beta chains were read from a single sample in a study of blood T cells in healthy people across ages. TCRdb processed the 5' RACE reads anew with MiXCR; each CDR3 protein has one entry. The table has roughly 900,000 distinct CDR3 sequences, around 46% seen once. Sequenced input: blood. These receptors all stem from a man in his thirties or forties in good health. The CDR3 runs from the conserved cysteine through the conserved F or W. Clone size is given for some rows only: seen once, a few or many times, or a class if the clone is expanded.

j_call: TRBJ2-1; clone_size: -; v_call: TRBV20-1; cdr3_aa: CSARDRPPIWALPRNEQFF
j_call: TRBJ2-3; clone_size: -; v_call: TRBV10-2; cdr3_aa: CASSEWGSSGSGRYAYF
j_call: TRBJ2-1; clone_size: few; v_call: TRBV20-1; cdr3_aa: CISGTSGAKSYNEQFF
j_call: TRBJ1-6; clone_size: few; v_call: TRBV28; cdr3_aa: CASSKRTGNSPLHF
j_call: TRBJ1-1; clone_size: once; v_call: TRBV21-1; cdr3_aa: CASSKGDPDSRGEAFF
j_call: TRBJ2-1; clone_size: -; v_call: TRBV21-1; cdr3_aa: CASSKELGVNEQFF
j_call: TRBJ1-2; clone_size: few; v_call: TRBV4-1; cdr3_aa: CASSQEGTGPNYGYTF
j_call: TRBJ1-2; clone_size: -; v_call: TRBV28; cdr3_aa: CASTQSGSNYGYTF
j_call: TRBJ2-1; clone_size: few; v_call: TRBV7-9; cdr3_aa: CASSPRASGGNEQFF
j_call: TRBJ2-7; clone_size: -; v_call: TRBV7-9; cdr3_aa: CASSLLLEYGQYF
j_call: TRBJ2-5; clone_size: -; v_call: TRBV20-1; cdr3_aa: CGSAADQETQYF
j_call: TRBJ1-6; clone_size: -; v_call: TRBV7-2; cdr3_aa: CASSLVGGRDYNSPLHF
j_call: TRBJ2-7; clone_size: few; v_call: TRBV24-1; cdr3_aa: CATSAGQGVHEQYF
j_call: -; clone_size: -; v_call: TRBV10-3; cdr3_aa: CAISQDRGHEQYF
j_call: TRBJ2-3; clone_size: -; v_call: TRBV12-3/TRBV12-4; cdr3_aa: CASSLGEGSRTDTQYF
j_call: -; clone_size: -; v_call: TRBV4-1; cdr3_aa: CASSEQLSSYNEQYF
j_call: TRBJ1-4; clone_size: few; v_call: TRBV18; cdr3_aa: CASSPDGTNEKLFF
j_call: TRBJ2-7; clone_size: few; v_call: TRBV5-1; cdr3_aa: CASSSLGLAESSYEQYF
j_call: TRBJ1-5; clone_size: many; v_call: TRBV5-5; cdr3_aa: CASSLAVGGLGQPQHF
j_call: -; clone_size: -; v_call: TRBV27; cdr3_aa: CASSPLLRQAEETQYF
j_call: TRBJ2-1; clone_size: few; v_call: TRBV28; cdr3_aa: CASSADRTSYNEQFF
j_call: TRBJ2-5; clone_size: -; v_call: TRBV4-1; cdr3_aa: CASSQDGRGETQYF